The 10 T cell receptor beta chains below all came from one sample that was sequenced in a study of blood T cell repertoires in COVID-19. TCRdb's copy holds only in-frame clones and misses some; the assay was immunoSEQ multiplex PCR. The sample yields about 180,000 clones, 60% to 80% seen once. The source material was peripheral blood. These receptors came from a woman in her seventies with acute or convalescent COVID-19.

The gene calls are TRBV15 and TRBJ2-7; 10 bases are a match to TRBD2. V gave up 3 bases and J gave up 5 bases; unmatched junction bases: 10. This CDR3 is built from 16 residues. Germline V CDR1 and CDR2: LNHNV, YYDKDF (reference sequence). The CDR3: CATSSGRASGRNEQYF. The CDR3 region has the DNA TGTGCCACCAGCAGCGGAAGGGCTAGCGGGAGAAACGAGCAGTACTTC.

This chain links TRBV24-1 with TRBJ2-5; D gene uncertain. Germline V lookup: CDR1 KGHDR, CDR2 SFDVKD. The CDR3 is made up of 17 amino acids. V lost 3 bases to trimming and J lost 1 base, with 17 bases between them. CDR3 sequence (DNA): TGTGCCACCAGTGATCGTAGCTTCTCTGGCCCCCAAGAGACCCAGTACTTC. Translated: CATSDRSFSGPQETQYF.

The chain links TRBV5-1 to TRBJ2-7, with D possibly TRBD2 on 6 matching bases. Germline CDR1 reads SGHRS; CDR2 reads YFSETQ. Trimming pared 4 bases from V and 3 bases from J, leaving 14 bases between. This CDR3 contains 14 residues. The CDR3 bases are TGCGCCAGCAGCCCGTCTGGCGGGATCTACGAGCAGTACTTC. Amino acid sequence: CASSPSGGIYEQYF. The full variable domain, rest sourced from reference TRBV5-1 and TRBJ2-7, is KAGVTQTPRYLIKTRGQQVTLSCSPISGHRSVSWYQQTPGQGLQFLFEYFSETQRNKGNFPGRFSGRQFSNSRSEMNVSTLELGDSALYLCASSPSGGIYEQYFGPGTRLTVT.

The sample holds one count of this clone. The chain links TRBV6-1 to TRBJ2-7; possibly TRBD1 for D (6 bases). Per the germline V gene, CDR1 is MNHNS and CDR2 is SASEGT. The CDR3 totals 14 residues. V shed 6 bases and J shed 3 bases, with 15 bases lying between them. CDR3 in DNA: TGTGCCAGCAGCCTAGGGGGTAGGAGCTACGAGCAGTACTTC. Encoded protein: CASSLGGRSYEQYF.

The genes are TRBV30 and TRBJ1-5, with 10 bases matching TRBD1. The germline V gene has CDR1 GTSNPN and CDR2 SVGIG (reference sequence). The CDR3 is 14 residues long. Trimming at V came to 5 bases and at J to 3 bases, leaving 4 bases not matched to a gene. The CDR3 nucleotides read TGTGCCTGGCGGGACAGGGGATCCAATCAGCCCCAGCATTTT. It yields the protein CAWRDRGSNQPQHF.

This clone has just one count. The CDR3 DNA reads as TGTGCCAGCAGCCAAGTTGCGGGTCAGTCCAATGAGCAGTTCTTC. Protein: CASSQVAGQSNEQFF. The gene calls are TRBV4-2 and TRBJ2-1; perhaps TRBD2 as D (5 bases). V lost 1 base and J 6 bases, leaving 13 bases between the germline ends. The CDR3 sequence is 15 residues long. The germline CDR1 and CDR2 sequences are LGHNA and YNFKEQ.

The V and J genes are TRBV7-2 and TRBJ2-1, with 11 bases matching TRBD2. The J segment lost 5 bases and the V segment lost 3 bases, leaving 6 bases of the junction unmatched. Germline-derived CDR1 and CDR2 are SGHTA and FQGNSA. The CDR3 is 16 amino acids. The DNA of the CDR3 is TGTGCCAGCAGCTTGGCTAGCGGGAGGATCAACAATGAGCAGTTCTTC. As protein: CASSLASGRINNEQFF. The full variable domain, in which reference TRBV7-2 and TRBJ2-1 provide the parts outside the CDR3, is GAGVSQSPSNKVTEKGKDVELRCDPISGHTALYWYRQSLGQGLEFLIYFQGNSAPDKSGLPSDRFSAERTGGSVSTLTIQRTQQEDSAVYLCASSLASGRINNEQFFGPGTRLTVL.

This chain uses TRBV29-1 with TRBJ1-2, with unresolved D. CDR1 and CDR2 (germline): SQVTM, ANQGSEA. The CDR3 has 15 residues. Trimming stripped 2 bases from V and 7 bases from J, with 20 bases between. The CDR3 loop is CSVEPRSTQRAGYTF. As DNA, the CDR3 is TGCAGCGTTGAACCCAGATCGACCCAGCGGGCTGGCTACACCTTC.

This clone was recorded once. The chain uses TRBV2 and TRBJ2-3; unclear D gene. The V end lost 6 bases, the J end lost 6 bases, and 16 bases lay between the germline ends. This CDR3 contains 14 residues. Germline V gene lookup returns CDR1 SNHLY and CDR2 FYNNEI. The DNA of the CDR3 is TGTGCCAGCAGGGCTGACACCTCCAAGGATACGCAGTATTTT. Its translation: CASRADTSKDTQYF. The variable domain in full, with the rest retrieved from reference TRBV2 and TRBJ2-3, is EPEVTQTPSHQVTQMGQEVILRCVPISNHLYFYWYRQILGQKVEFLVSFYNNEISEKSEIFDDQFSVERPDGSNFTLKIRSTKLEDSAMYFCASRADTSKDTQYFGPGTRLTVL.

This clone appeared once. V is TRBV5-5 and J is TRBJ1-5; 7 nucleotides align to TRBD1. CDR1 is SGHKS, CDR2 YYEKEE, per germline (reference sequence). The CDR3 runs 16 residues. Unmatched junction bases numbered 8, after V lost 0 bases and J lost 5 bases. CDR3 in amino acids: CASSLERRGLDQPQHF. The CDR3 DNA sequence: TGTGCCAGCAGCTTGGAGCGCAGGGGGTTGGATCAGCCCCAGCATTTT.